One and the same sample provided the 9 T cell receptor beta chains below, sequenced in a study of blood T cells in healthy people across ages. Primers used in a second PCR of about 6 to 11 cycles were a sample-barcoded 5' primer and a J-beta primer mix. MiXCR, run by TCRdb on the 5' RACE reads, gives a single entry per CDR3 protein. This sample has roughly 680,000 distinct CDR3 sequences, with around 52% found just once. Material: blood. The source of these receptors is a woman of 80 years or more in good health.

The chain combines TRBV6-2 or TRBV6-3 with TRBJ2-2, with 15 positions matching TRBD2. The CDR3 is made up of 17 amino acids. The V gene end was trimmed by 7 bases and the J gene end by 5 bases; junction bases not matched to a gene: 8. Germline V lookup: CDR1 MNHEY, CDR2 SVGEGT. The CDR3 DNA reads TGTGCCAGCACCACCTCCGGGACTAGCGGGAGGACCGGGGAGCTGTTTTTT. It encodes CASTTSGTSGRTGELFF.

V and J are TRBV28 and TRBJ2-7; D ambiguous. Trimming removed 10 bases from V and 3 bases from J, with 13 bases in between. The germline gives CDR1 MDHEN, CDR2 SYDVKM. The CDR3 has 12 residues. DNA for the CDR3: TGTGCCACCTTAATCTCAGGCTACGAGCAGTACTTC. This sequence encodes CATLISGYEQYF.

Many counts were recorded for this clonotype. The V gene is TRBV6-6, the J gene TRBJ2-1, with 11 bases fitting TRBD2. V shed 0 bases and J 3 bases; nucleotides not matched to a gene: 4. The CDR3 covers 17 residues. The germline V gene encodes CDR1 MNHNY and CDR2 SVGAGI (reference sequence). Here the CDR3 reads CASSYSGLAGIYNEQFF. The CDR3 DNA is TGTGCCAGCAGTTACTCCGGACTAGCGGGTATCTACAATGAGCAGTTCTTC.

CDR3 bases: TGTGCCAGCAGCTCTGACAGCGACTCACCCCTCCACTTT. The encoded protein is CASSSDSDSPLHF. This chain connects TRBV7-3 to TRBJ1-6, with a weak D call TRBD1 (5 bases). V lost 4 bases to trimming and J lost 10 bases, with 11 bases between them. Looked up from germline, CDR1 is SGHTA and CDR2 is FQGTGA. This CDR3 is built from 13 residues.

The CDR3 is CSARDFGFTQGYGYTF. In DNA, the CDR3 is TGCAGTGCTAGAGATTTTGGGTTCACCCAGGGGTATGGCTACACCTTC. This chain joins TRBV20-1 and TRBJ1-2, with a weak D call TRBD1 (6 bases). Trimming stripped 0 bases from V and 5 bases from J, with 19 bases between. Germline V CDR1 and CDR2: DFQATT, SNEGSKA (reference sequence). The CDR3 totals 16 residues.

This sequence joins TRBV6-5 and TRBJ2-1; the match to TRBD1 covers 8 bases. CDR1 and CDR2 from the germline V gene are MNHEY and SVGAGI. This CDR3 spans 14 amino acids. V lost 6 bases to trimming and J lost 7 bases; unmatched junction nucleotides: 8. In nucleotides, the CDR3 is TGTGCCAGCAGCCCGACAGGGGCGCGAAATGAGCAGTTCTTC. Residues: CASSPTGARNEQFF.

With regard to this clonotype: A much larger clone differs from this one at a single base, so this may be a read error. The CDR3: CATDRYNEQYF. The CDR3 DNA follows: TGTGCCACTGATAGGTACAATGAGCAGTACTTC. This chain links TRBV12-3 or TRBV12-4 with TRBJ2-4; no reliable D call. The CDR3 spans 11 residues. V lost 10 bases and J 13 bases, leaving 17 bases between the germline ends.

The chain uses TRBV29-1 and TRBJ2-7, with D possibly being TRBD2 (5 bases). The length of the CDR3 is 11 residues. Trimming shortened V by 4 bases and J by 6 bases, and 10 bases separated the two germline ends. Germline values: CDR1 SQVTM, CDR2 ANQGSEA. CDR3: CSVGGSGEQYF. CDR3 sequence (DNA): TGCAGCGTTGGCGGGTCGGGCGAGCAGTACTTC.

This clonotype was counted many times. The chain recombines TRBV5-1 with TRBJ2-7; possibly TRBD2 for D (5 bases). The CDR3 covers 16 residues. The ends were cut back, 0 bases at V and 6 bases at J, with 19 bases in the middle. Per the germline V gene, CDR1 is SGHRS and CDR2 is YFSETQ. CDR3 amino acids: CASSLGPIYAGGEQYF. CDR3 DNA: TGCGCCAGCAGCTTGGGACCTATTTATGCTGGAGGCGAGCAGTACTTC.